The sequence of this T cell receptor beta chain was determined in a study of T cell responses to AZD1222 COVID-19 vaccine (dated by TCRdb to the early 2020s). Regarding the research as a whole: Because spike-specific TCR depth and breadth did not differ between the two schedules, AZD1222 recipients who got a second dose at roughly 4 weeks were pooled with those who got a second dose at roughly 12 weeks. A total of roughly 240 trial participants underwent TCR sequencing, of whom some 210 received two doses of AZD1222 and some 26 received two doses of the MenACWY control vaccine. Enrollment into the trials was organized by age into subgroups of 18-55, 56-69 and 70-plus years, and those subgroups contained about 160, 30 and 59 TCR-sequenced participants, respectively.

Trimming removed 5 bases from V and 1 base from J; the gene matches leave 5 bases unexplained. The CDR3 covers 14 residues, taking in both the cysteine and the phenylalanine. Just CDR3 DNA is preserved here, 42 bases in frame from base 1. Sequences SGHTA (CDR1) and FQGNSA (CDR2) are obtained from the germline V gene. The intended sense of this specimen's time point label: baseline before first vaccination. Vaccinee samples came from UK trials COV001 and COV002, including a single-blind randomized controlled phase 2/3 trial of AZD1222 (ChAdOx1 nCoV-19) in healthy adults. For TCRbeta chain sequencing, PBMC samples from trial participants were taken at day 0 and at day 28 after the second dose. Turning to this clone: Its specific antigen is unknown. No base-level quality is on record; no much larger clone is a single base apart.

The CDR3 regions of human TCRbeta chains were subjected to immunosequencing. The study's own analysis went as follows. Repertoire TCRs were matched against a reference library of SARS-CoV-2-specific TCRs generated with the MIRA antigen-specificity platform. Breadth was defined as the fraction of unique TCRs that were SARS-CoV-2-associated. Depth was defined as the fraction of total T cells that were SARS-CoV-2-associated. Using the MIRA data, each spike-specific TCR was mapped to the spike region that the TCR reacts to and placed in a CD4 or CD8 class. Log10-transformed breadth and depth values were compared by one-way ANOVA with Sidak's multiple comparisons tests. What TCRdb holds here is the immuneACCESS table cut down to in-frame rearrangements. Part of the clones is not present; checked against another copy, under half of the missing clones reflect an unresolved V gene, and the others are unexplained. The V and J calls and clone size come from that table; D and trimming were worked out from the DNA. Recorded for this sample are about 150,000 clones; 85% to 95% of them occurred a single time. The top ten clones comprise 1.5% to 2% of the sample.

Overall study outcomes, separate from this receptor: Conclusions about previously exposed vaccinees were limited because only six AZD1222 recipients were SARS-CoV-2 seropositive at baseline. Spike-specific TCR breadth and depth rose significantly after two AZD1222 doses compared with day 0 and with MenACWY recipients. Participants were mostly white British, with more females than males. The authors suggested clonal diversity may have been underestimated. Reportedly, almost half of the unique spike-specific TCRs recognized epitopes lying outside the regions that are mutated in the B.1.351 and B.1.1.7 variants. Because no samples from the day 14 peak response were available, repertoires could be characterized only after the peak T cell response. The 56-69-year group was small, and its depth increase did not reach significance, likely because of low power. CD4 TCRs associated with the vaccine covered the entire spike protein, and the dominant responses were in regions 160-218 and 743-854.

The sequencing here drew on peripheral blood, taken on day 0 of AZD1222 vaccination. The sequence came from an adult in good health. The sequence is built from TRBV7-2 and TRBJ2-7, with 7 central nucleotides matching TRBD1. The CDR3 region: CASSVGRGSYEQYF. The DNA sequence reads TGTGCCAGCAGCGTGGGCAGGGGGTCCTACGAGCAGTACTTC.